This T cell receptor (beta chain) derives from a study of T-cell reconstitution after alpha-beta-depleted transplantation in children. The library targeted TCRbeta and was prepared with unique molecular identifiers. TCRdb reprocessed the PCR reads via MiXCR and lists one record per CDR3 protein. The sample carries over 550,000 distinct CDR3 sequences, 8% to 11% recorded once. The V and J ends lost 0 bases and 3 bases respectively, with 17 bases between them. CDR3 length equals 17 residues. Germline V gene sequence: CDR1 LGHNA, CDR2 YNFKEQ. Sample: PBMCs from the stem cell graft donor, taken from the stem cell graft. This receptor was taken from a human donor who donated a stem cell graft to a child with acute myeloid leukemia. The chain links TRBV4-2 to TRBJ2-5; tentative D call: TRBD2 (6 bases). CDR3 in amino acids: CASSQEAEGRMKETQYF. The DNA of the CDR3 is TGTGCCAGCAGCCAAGAAGCGGAGGGCCGAATGAAAGAGACCCAGTACTTC.